The clone carrying this TCR beta chain was observed many times. Its specificity is unknown. The germline gene is not matched at one end of the junction; a read error may be the cause. Profiled with immunoSEQ multiplex PCR; TCRdb holds only in-frame clones, not every one. The sample contains some 46,000 clones, none occurring once; roughly 2.3% lies in the top ten. This entry belongs to a study of T cells after posttransplantation cyclophosphamide. Findings and limits, study-wide: Donor-recipient repertoire similarity was low at 1-2 months, rising over year one.

This related bone marrow graft donor gave peripheral blood on the day of marrow donation. The sequence derives from a man aged 35-49 years in good health, CMV-negative, and a related stem cell transplant donor. The specimen sequenced was PBMCs.

The CDR3 coding sequence is TGTGCCAGCAGTGATGACTACGGCTACACCTTC. Translated: CASSDDYGYTF. This chain joins TRBV2 and TRBJ1-2; D uncertain. Per germline, CDR1 SNHLY and CDR2 FYNNEI. This CDR3 has 11 residues.